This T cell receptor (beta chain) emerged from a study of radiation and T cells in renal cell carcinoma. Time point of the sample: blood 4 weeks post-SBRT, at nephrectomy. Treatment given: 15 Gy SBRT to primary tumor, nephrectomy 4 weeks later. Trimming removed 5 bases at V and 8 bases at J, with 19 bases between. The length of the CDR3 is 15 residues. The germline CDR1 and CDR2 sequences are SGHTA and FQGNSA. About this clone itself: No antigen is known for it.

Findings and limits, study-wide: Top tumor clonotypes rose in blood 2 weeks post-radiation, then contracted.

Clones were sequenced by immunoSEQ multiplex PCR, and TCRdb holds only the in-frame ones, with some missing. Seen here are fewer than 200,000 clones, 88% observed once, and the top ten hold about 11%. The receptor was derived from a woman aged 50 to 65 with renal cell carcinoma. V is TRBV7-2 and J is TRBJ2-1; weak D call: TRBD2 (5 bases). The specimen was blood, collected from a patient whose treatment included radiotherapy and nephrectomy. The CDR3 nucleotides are TGTGCCAGCAGCCCCCGAGGGCACGGAGAAGATGAGCAGTTCTTC. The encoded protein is CASSPRGHGEDEQFF.